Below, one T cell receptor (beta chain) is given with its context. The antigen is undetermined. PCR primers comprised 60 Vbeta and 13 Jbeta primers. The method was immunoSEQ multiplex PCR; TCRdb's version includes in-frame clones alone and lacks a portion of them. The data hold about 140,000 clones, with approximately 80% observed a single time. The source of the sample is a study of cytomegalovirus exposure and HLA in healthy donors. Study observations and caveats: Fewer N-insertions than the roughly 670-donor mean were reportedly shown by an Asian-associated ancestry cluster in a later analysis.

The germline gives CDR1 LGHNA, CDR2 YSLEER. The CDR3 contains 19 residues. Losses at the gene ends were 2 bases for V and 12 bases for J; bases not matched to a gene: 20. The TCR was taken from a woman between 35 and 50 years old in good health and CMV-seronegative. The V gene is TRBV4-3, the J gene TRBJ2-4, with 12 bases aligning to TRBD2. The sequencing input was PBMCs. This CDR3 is CASSQSNRTSGIPRGSQYF. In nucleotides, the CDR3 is TGCGCCAGCAGCCAATCCAATAGGACTAGCGGGATTCCCAGGGGCAGTCAGTACTTC.